A single sample gave rise to the 14 T cell receptor beta chains below, sequenced in a study of T cell responses to AZD1222 COVID-19 vaccine (TCRdb year 2021). The time point label corresponds to: baseline before first vaccination. Library creation used the immunoSEQ multiplex PCR assay. This is the immuneACCESS table as TCRdb keeps it, with only in-frame sequences that have V and J called. A part of the clones is gone; compared with another copy, unresolved V genes explain less than half, and the rest is unexplained. The sample contains 150,000 to 190,000 clones, 75% to 95% of them found a single time. The ten largest clones take up approximately 2% of the sample. This sample comprised peripheral blood, obtained on day 0 of AZD1222 vaccination. Every receptor here comes from an adult in good health.

The genes are TRBV11-2 and TRBJ1-6; D unresolved. Germline V gene lookup returns CDR1 SGHAT and CDR2 FQNNGV. The CDR3 has 16 residues. V was pared by 0 bases and J by 6 bases, with 12 bases between. The CDR3 sequence is CASSLEGFALNSPLHF. DNA of the CDR3: TGTGCCAGCAGCTTAGAGGGGTTTGCCCTTAATTCACCCCTCCACTTT.

The gene calls are TRBV28 and TRBJ1-1; D is unresolved. V was shortened by 7 bases and J by 8 bases, with 11 bases between the two germline ends. The germline V gene has CDR1 MDHEN and CDR2 SYDVKM. CDR3 size: 11 residues. The CDR3 sequence is CASTLGYEAFF. CDR3 nucleotides: TGTGCCAGCACCCTTGGATACGAAGCTTTCTTT.

The chain uses TRBV29-1 and TRBJ2-1; D gene unclear. Germline V gene sequence: CDR1 SQVTM, CDR2 ANQGSEA. This CDR3 contains 12 residues. The V end was cut by 1 base, the J end by 3 bases, with 4 bases between. In DNA, the CDR3 is TGCAGCGTTGAAGGCAACTACAATGAGCAGTTCTTC. Amino acids: CSVEGNYNEQFF.

V gene TRBV7-3 combines with J gene TRBJ1-1, with D possibly being TRBD1 (6 bases). Per germline, CDR1 SGHTA and CDR2 FQGTGA. The V end was cut by 6 bases, the J end by 1 base, with 21 bases between. The CDR3 runs to 17 residues. CDR3 loop: CASSSIHGQPENTEAFF. CDR3 in DNA: TGTGCCAGCAGTAGTATCCATGGACAGCCAGAGAACACTGAAGCTTTCTTT.

This chain connects TRBV28 to TRBJ1-3, with D tentatively TRBD1 (6 bases). The CDR3 covers 15 residues. Germline assignment: CDR1 MDHEN and CDR2 SYDVKM. Trimming took off 2 bases at V and 4 bases at J, with 12 bases between the two ends. CDR3 in DNA: TGTGCCAGCAGTTTAACTGGGGGCTCGGGAAACACCATATATTTT. It codes for CASSLTGGSGNTIYF.

In DNA form, the CDR3 reads TGTGCCACCAGCAGAGCAGACAGAGGCTACCCCTTCTATGGCTACACCTTC. Encoded protein: CATSRADRGYPFYGYTF. J is TRBJ1-2 and V is TRBV15; the D gene is possibly TRBD1 (5 bases). With 1 base removed from V and 4 bases from J, the gap between germline ends came to 19 bases. CDR3 length: 17 amino acids. Germline lookup yields CDR1 LNHNV and CDR2 YYDKDF (reference sequence).

V is TRBV28 and J is TRBJ2-1; TRBD2 matches at 10 bases. V dropped 3 bases and J dropped 3; count of bases not matched to a gene: 20. From germline, CDR1 is MDHEN and CDR2 SYDVKM. This CDR3 comprises 21 residues. CDR3 protein: CASSFMWMWLAGEGVYNEQFF. DNA for the CDR3: TGTGCCAGCAGTTTTATGTGGATGTGGCTAGCGGGAGAAGGGGTCTACAATGAGCAGTTCTTC.

The CDR3 reads CASSERTGMEKLFF. The CDR3 DNA follows: TGTGCCAGCAGTGAAAGGACAGGAATGGAAAAACTGTTTTTT. The chain joins TRBV2 to TRBJ1-4; the match to TRBD1 covers 7 bases. CDR1 is SNHLY, CDR2 FYNNEI, per germline. V lost 2 bases to trimming and J lost 8 bases; unmatched junction nucleotides: 5. This CDR3 comprises 14 residues.

The genes are TRBV7-2 and TRBJ1-2; 8 bases map to TRBD1. Germline CDR1 and CDR2: SGHTA and FQGNSA. The CDR3 has 14 residues. The V segment lost 4 bases and the J segment 4 bases; nucleotides outside the gene matches: 5. The CDR3 DNA follows: TGTGCCAGCAGCTCCGGACAGGGTGCCTATGGCTACACCTTC. Translated: CASSSGQGAYGYTF.

The gene calls are TRBV4-1 and TRBJ2-1, with a weak D call TRBD2 (6 bases). V gave up 0 bases and J gave up 0 bases, with 9 bases separating them. Germline values: CDR1 MGHRA, CDR2 YSYEKL. The CDR3 spans 16 residues. The DNA of the CDR3 is TGCGCCAGCAGCCAAGATACCGGGAGCTCCTACAATGAGCAGTTCTTC. It codes for CASSQDTGSSYNEQFF.

The chain is built from TRBV5-1 and TRBJ2-7; TRBD1 is a possible D gene (6 bases). V shed 0 bases and J shed 2 bases, with 12 bases lying between them. The CDR3 totals 15 residues. Germline CDR1 and CDR2: SGHRS and YFSETQ. The CDR3 spells CASSLVSGDTYEQYF. The CDR3 coding sequence is TGCGCCAGCAGCTTGGTGTCAGGGGATACCTACGAGCAGTACTTC.

The V call is TRBV5-6, the J call TRBJ2-7; D is unresolved. Deletions cut 5 bases from V and 1 base from J, with 16 bases between. This CDR3 has 15 amino acids. Germline V gives CDR1 SGHDT, CDR2 YYEEEE. Here the CDR3 DNA reads TGTGCCAGCAGATTACATAGTAGACCTTCCTACGAGCAGTACTTC. It translates to CASRLHSRPSYEQYF.

The V call is TRBV7-9, the J call TRBJ1-2, with D unresolved. The germline V gene has CDR1 SEHNR and CDR2 FQNEAQ (reference sequence). The CDR3 runs to 14 residues. Trimming pared 2 bases from V and 1 base from J, leaving 8 bases between. CDR3 sequence: CASSLSGFNYGYTF. Here the CDR3 DNA reads TGTGCCAGCAGCTTATCCGGTTTTAACTATGGCTACACCTTC.

The chain carries TRBV18 and TRBJ1-2, with D possibly TRBD1 on 5 matching bases. The CDR3 is 13 residues long. Looked up from germline, CDR1 is KGHSH and CDR2 is LQKENI. The V and J ends lost 4 bases and 4 bases respectively, with 10 bases between them. The CDR3 loop is CASSQDITYGYTF. The CDR3 DNA follows: TGTGCCAGCTCACAGGACATTACCTATGGCTACACCTTC.